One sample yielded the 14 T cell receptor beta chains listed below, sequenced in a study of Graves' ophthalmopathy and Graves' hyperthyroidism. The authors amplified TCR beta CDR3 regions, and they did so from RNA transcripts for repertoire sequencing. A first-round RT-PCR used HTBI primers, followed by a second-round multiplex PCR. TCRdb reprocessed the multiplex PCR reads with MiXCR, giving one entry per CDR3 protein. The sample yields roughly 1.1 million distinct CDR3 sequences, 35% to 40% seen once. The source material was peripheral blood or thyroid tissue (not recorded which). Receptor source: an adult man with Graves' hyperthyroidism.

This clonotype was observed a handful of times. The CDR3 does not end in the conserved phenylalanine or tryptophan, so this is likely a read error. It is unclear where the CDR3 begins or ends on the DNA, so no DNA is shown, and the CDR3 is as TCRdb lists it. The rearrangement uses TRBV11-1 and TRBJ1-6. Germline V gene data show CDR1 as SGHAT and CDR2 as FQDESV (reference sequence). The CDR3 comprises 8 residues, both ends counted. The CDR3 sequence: CASSLAGV.

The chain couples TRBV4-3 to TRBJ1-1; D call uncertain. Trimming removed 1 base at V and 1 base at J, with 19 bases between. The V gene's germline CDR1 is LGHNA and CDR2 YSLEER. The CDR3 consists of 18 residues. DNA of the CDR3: TGCGCCAGCAGCCAAGGTTGGGCCCTACAGAGGGAGAACACTGAAGCTTTCTTT. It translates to CASSQGWALQRENTEAFF.

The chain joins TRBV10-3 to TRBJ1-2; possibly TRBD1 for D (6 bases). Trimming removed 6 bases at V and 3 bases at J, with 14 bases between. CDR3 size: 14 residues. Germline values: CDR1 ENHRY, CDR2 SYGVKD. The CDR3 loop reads CAISLTGADYGYTF. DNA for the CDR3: TGTGCCATCAGCCTGACAGGAGCGGACTATGGCTACACCTTC.

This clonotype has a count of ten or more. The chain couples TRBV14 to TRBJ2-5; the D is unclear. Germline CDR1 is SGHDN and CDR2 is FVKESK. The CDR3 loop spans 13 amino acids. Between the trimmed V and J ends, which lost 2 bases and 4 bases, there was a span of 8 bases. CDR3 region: CASSQNPGETQYF. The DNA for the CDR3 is TGTGCCAGCAGCCAAAACCCCGGAGAGACCCAGTACTTC.

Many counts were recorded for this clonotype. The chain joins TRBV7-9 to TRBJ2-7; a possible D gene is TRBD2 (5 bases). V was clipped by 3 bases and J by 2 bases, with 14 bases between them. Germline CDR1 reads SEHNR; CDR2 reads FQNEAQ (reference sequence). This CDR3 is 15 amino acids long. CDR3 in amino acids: CASSFGSSGAYEQYF. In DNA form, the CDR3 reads TGTGCCAGCAGCTTCGGGTCTTCCGGGGCCTACGAGCAGTACTTC.

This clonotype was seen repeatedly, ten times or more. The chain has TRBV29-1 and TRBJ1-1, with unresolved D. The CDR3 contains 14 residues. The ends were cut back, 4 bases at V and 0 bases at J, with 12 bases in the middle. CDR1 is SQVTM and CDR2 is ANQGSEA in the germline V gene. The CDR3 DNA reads TGCAGCGTTGGACCCGGACGGATGAACACTGAAGCTTTCTTT. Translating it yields CSVGPGRMNTEAFF.

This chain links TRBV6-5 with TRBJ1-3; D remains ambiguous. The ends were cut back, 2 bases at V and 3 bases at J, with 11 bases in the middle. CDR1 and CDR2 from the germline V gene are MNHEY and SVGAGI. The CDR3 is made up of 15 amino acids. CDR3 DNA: TGTGCCAGCAGTTACCGGTCATTCCGTGGAAACACCATATATTTT. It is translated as CASSYRSFRGNTIYF.

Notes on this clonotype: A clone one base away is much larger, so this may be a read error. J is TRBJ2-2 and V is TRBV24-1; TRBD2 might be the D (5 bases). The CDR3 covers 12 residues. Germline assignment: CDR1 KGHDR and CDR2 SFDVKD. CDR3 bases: TGTGCCACCAGTGAATCTACCGGGGAGCCGTTTTTT. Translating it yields CATSESTGEPFF.

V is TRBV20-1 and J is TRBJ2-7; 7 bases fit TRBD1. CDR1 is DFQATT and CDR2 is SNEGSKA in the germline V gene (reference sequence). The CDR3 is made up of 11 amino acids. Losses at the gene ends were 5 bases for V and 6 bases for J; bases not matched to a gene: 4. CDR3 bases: TGCAGTGCTGACAGGGCGAGCGAGCAGTACTTC. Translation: CSADRASEQYF.

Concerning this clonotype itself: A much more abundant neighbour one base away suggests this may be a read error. Written as DNA, the CDR3 is TGTGCCAGCAGTCCAGGCCTGGGCCAAGAGACCCAGTCCTTC. Amino acids: CASSPGLGQETQSF. The chain is built from TRBV12-3 or TRBV12-4 and TRBJ2-5; D gene ambiguous. The CDR3 contains 14 residues.

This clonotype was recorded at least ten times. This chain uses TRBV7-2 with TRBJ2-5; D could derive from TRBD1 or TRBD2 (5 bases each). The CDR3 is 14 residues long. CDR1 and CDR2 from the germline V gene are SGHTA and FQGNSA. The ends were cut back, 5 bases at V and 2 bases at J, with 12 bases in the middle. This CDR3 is CASSRRDAQETQYF. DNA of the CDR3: TGTGCCAGCAGCCGTCGGGACGCACAAGAGACCCAGTACTTC.

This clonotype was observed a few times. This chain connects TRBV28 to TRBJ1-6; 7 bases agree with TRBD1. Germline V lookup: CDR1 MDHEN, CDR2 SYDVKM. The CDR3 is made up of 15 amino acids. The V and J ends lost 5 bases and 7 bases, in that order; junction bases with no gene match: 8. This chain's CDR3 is CASSITGVPNSPLHF. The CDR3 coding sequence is TGTGCCAGCAGTATCACAGGGGTGCCGAATTCACCCCTCCACTTT.

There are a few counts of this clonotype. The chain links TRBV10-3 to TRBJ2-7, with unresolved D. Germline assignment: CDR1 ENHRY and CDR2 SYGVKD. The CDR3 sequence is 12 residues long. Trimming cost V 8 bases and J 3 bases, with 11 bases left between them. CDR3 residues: CAIRHSGYEQYF. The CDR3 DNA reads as TGTGCCATCCGACATTCGGGCTACGAGCAGTACTTC.

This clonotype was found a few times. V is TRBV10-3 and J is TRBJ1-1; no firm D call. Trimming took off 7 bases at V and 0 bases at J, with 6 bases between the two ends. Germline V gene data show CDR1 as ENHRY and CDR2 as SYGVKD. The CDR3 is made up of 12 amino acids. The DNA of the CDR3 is TGTGCCATCAAGGACCTGAACACTGAAGCTTTCTTT. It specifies CAIKDLNTEAFF.